What follows are 21 T cell receptor beta chains derived from one specimen sequenced in a study of OX40 agonist ivuxolimab in advanced cancers. Assay: immunoSEQ multiplex PCR; the TCRdb copy retains only in-frame clones and omits some. The sample consists of tens of thousands of clones, less than 85% of them appearing once. This specimen was CD4+ or CD8+ T cells sorted from blood, taken in a trial of the OX40 agonist ivuxolimab. The origin of the receptors is an adult with an advanced solid tumor such as melanoma, head and neck, liver or kidney cancer.

The chain employs TRBV28 and TRBJ2-7; D is uncertain. Per the germline V gene, CDR1 is MDHEN and CDR2 is SYDVKM. This CDR3 is built from 12 residues. The V end lost 2 bases, the J end lost 4 bases, and 6 bases lay between the germline ends. The CDR3: CASSLISYEQYF. The CDR3 region has the DNA TGTGCCAGCAGTTTAATCTCGTACGAGCAGTACTTC. Combining the CDR3 with reference TRBV28 and TRBJ2-7 gives the whole variable domain DVKVTQSSRYLVKRTGEKVFLECVQDMDHENMFWYRQDPGLGLRLIYFSYDVKMKEKGDIPEGYSVSREKKERFSLILESASTNQTSMYLCASSLISYEQYFGPGTRLTVT.

This clone was detected only a few times. The rearrangement links TRBV7-8 to TRBJ1-2, with D unresolved. This CDR3 comprises 13 residues. Trimming left V 1 base short and J 3 bases short, with 6 bases between. CDR1 is SGHVS, CDR2 FQNEAQ, per germline. The CDR3 region is CASSLGADYGYTF. The CDR3 bases are TGTGCCAGCAGCTTAGGGGCAGACTATGGCTACACCTTC.

The V call is TRBV5-8, the J call TRBJ1-5; maybe TRBD1 (5 bases). With 1 base removed from V and 3 bases from J, the gap between germline ends came to 14 bases. CDR3 length: 16 amino acids. Looked up from germline, CDR1 is SGHTS and CDR2 is YDEGEE. The CDR3 sequence: CASSLFKGPINQPQHF. DNA of the CDR3: TGTGCCAGCAGCTTGTTCAAGGGACCGATCAATCAGCCCCAGCATTTT.

This chain connects TRBV5-1 to TRBJ1-2; D remains ambiguous. The CDR3 runs to 13 residues. V gave up 0 bases and J gave up 3 bases, with 6 bases separating them. CDR1 and CDR2 from the germline V gene are SGHRS and YFSETQ. The CDR3 DNA sequence: TGCGCCAGCAGCTTGGGCGGAGACTATGGCTACACCTTC. This translates into CASSLGGDYGYTF.

This clone was recorded once. This sequence joins TRBV30 and TRBJ2-7; maybe TRBD2 (7 bases). The CDR3 is made up of 19 amino acids. The germline CDR1 and CDR2 sequences are GTSNPN and SVGIG (reference sequence). Trimming stripped 3 bases from V and 0 bases from J, with 27 bases between. The CDR3 region is CAWSRGGASFSGGSYEQYF. The DNA for the CDR3 is TGTGCCTGGAGCCGAGGGGGGGCTTCGTTTAGCGGAGGCTCCTACGAGCAGTACTTC.

V usage is TRBV19 and J usage is TRBJ2-5, with D uncertain. Trimming removed 2 bases at V and 5 bases at J, with 12 bases between. CDR1 and CDR2 (germline): LNHDA, SQIVND (reference sequence). This CDR3 comprises 14 residues. The CDR3 DNA follows: TGTGCCAGTAGTATATCCAGCGCTCGGGAGACCCAGTACTTC. As protein: CASSISSARETQYF.

The CDR3 loop is CASRLTGRWEQYF. Here the CDR3 DNA reads TGTGCCAGCAGGCTAACGGGAAGGTGGGAGCAGTACTTC. The chain couples TRBV7-2 to TRBJ2-7; TRBD2 is a possible D gene (5 bases). Trimming removed 6 bases at V and 7 bases at J, with 16 bases between. The CDR3 consists of 13 residues. Germline CDR1 is SGHTA and CDR2 is FQGNSA.

The chain links TRBV11-2 to TRBJ1-1; D ambiguous. Trimming shortened V by 2 bases and J by 7 bases, and 8 bases separated the two germline ends. Germline lookup yields CDR1 SGHAT and CDR2 FQNNGV. The CDR3 loop spans 12 amino acids. CDR3: CASSLLNGEAFF. For the CDR3, the DNA is TGTGCCAGCAGCTTATTAAACGGTGAAGCTTTCTTT.

The V call is TRBV6-6, the J call TRBJ1-4; TRBD1 might be the D (5 bases). This CDR3 region has 15 residues. Per the germline V gene, CDR1 is MNHNY and CDR2 is SVGAGI (reference sequence). V was shortened by 3 bases and J by 1 base, with 9 bases between the two germline ends. In DNA, the CDR3 is TGTGCCAGCAGTTATCGTGGGGGAACTAATGAAAAACTGTTTTTT. Protein sequence: CASSYRGGTNEKLFF.

The V and J genes are TRBV19 and TRBJ1-1; TRBD1 is a possible D gene (5 bases). In germline, CDR1 is LNHDA, CDR2 SQIVND (reference sequence). The CDR3 is 13 residues long. Trimming left V 4 bases short and J 2 bases short, with 8 bases between. CDR3 in DNA: TGTGCCAGTAGTACGACAGAAAACACTGAAGCTTTCTTT. Translated: CASSTTENTEAFF.

The chain recombines TRBV15 with TRBJ1-5; maybe TRBD1 (5 bases). Trimming shortened V by 3 bases and J by 7 bases, and 10 bases separated the two germline ends. CDR3 length: 13 residues. Germline V gives CDR1 LNHNV, CDR2 YYDKDF (reference sequence). This CDR3 reads CATSSPGGQPQHF. CDR3 DNA sequence: TGTGCCACCAGCAGTCCCGGGGGGCAGCCCCAGCATTTT. Full variable domain (missing parts from reference TRBV15 and TRBJ1-5): DAMVIQNPRYQVTQFGKPVTLSCSQTLNHNVMYWYQQKSSQAPKLLFHYYDKDFNNEADTPDNFQSRRPNTSFCFLDIRSPGLGDTAMYLCATSSPGGQPQHFGDGTRLSIL.

The CDR3 reads CASSLRSSGGNTDTQYF. The CDR3 DNA follows: TGTGCCAGCAGCTTGCGTAGTAGCGGGGGTAACACAGATACGCAGTATTTT. The V and J genes are TRBV5-4 and TRBJ2-3, with 9 nucleotides matching TRBD2. The V and J ends lost 1 base and 2 bases, in that order; junction bases with no gene match: 8. The CDR3 totals 17 residues. Germline loops: CDR1 SGHNT, CDR2 YYREEE (reference sequence). The full variable domain, rest sourced from reference TRBV5-4 and TRBJ2-3, is ETGVTQSPTHLIKTRGQQVTLRCSSQSGHNTVSWYQQALGQGPQFIFQYYREEENGRGNFPPRFSGLQFPNYSSELNVNALELDDSALYLCASSLRSSGGNTDTQYFGPGTRLTVL.

The genes are TRBV19 and TRBJ1-5; D not resolved. CDR3 size: 14 residues. V was cut by 8 bases and J by 2 bases, with 13 bases left in between. Germline V CDR1 and CDR2: LNHDA, SQIVND (reference sequence). The CDR3 region has the DNA TGTGCCAGTGCATCTAGAGCCGGCAATCAGCCCCAGCATTTT. It encodes CASASRAGNQPQHF.

The chain has TRBV11-2 and TRBJ1-1, with D possibly matching TRBD1 (5 bases). CDR1 is SGHAT and CDR2 is FQNNGV in the germline V gene. CDR3 length: 13 residues. Trimming pared 7 bases from V and 7 bases from J, leaving 16 bases between. DNA for the CDR3: TGTGCCAGCAACTCTCCCGTGGGGGGTGAAGCTTTCTTT. This translates into CASNSPVGGEAFF.

V and J are TRBV5-4 and TRBJ2-5; either TRBD1 or TRBD2 may supply D (6 bases each). Germline values: CDR1 SGHNT, CDR2 YYREEE (reference sequence). The CDR3 totals 15 residues. V gave up 2 bases and J gave up 4 bases, with 15 bases separating them. CDR3 in amino acids: CASSLPGRGRETQYF. The CDR3 nucleotides are TGTGCCAGCAGCTTACCGGGCCGGGGGCGAGAGACCCAGTACTTC.

This chain uses TRBV18 with TRBJ1-4; perhaps TRBD1 as D (5 bases). CDR1 KGHSH and CDR2 LQKENI come from the germline V gene. Trimming left V 6 bases short and J 6 bases short, with 17 bases between. This CDR3 is 15 amino acids long. CDR3 residues: CASSRDRAKDEKLFF. As DNA, the CDR3 is TGTGCCAGCTCCCGCGACAGAGCAAAGGATGAAAAACTGTTTTTT.

The chain couples TRBV4-2 to TRBJ2-5, with D perhaps TRBD1 (5 bases). The CDR3 is made up of 16 amino acids. Trimming removed 1 base from V and 2 bases from J, with 14 bases in between. Per germline, CDR1 LGHNA and CDR2 YNFKEQ. CDR3 in amino acids: CASSQGGRDSQETQYF. In DNA, the CDR3 is TGTGCCAGCAGCCAAGGCGGCCGCGACAGTCAAGAGACCCAGTACTTC.

This clone was seen just once. V usage is TRBV29-1 and J usage is TRBJ2-3, with 9 nucleotides matching TRBD1. Germline loops: CDR1 SQVTM, CDR2 ANQGSEA. This CDR3 contains 13 residues. The CDR3: CGAGQGNTDTQYF. The CDR3 DNA follows: TGCGGCGCCGGACAGGGGAACACAGATACGCAGTATTTT.

This clone was seen only once. The chain recombines TRBV13 with TRBJ2-1; 13 bases match TRBD2. The CDR3 length is 16 residues. CDR1 is PRHDT and CDR2 is FYEKMQ in the germline V gene (reference sequence). Losses at the gene ends were 5 bases for V and 10 bases for J; bases not matched to a gene: 11. The CDR3 loop is CASSPGLAGVVWEQFF. CDR3 bases: TGTGCCAGCAGCCCAGGACTAGCGGGAGTGGTTTGGGAGCAGTTCTTC.

V is TRBV7-6 and J is TRBJ2-2; 11 bases align to TRBD1. V lost 5 bases to trimming and J lost 6 bases; unmatched junction nucleotides: 11. In germline, CDR1 is SGHVS, CDR2 FNYEAQ. This CDR3 spans 17 amino acids. Written as DNA, the CDR3 is TGTGCCAGCAGCGCAAATCCGGGACAGGGGGATTCCGGGGAGCTGTTTTTT. Its translation is CASSANPGQGDSGELFF. Supplemented by reference TRBV7-6 and TRBJ2-2, the full variable domain reads GAGVSQSPRYKVTKRGQDVALRCDPISGHVSLYWYRQALGQGPEFLTYFNYEAQQDKSGLPNDRFSAERPEGSISTLTIQRTEQRDSAMYRCASSANPGQGDSGELFFGEGSRLTVL.

The chain recombines TRBV6-6 with TRBJ1-1; a possible D gene is TRBD1 (5 bases). The V gene's germline CDR1 is MNHNY and CDR2 SVGAGI (reference sequence). CDR3 length: 13 amino acids. V shed 8 bases and J shed 5 bases, with 15 bases lying between them. In nucleotides, the CDR3 is TGTGCCAGCGTCAGGCAGGGAAGTACTGAAGCTTTCTTT. Protein product: CASVRQGSTEAFF.